This TCR beta chain was retrieved from a study of shared clonotypes between healthy human individuals. Whole-study findings and limits: The authors sampled blood alone, and tissue repertoires likely differ.

Running of the assay took place at deep level. Sequencing used immunoSEQ multiplex PCR; TCRdb keeps in-frame clones, though not all of them. The sample shows more than 1.2 million clones, around 98.5% of them seen only once. The germline V gene encodes CDR1 SGDLS and CDR2 YYNGEE. This CDR3 is 14 amino acids long. Deletions cut 0 bases from V and 0 bases from J, with 7 bases between. To note about this clone: Its cognate antigen is unknown. At the DNA level, this CDR3 is encoded by other sequences in the same sample as well.

Specimen: naive CD4+ T cells sorted from blood. Specified subset: CD45RA+ positively selected. The V and J genes are TRBV9 and TRBJ2-7; D gene uncertain. This clonotype originated in a man aged 30 to 45 in good health. DNA for the CDR3: TGTGCCAGCAGCGTAGGGTCGCTCTCCTACGAGCAGTACTTC. It codes for CASSVGSLSYEQYF.